The rows below give T cell receptor beta chains drawn from one sample of a study of T cell changes during pregnancy in multiple sclerosis. Produced via immunoSEQ multiplex PCR; TCRdb's table is partial and in-frame only. The data show about 59,000 clones, with 93% seen just once and roughly 2.6% held by the top ten. The sample here was CD8+ T cells from peripheral blood mononuclear cells, taken in the third trimester of pregnancy. These receptors were taken from a female donor with multiple sclerosis, enrolled in a pregnancy study. Both conserved end residues are part of each CDR3. Each record gives: V gene, D gene, J gene, clone size, CDR3 DNA, CDR3 protein. A D gene is named only where the DNA matches it firmly. A row's size may be missing; if present it is once, few, many or a size class.

TRBV28,TRBD1,TRBJ2-7,NA,TGTGCCAGCAGTTTCCCGGGACAGGGGATACACGAGCAGTACTTC,CASSFPGQGIHEQYF
TRBV6-6,TRBD1,TRBJ1-2,once,TGTGCCAGCATGGAGGGACAGTCTTATGGCTACACCTTC,CASMEGQSYGYTF
TRBV7-9,NA,TRBJ2-1,NA,TGTGCCAGCAGCTTTGCTGGTTATGTGCGCAATGAGCAGTTCTTC,CASSFAGYVRNEQFF
TRBV5-4,NA,TRBJ1-2,NA,TGTGCCAGCAGCCCGGCGGGGCCGAAAGGCTACACCTTC,CASSPAGPKGYTF
TRBV9,NA,TRBJ2-2,NA,TGTGCCAGCAGCGTTTACGGAGTCGCGAACACCGGGGAGCTGTTTTTT,CASSVYGVANTGELFF
TRBV28,NA,TRBJ1-1,NA,TGTGCCAGCAGTTTTAGGGGGGGAAACACTGAAGCTTTCTTT,CASSFRGGNTEAFF
TRBV4-2,TRBD2,TRBJ2-7,once,TGTGCCAGCAGCCAAGTTTCTCCGGGACTAGCGGGAGGTTCCGGGTACGAGCAGTACTTC,CASSQVSPGLAGGSGYEQYF
TRBV19,TRBD1,TRBJ1-1,NA,TGTGCCAGTAGTATGGGACAGTTGGCAGCTTTCTTT,CASSMGQLAAFF
TRBV18,NA,TRBJ2-5,NA,TGTGCCAGCTCACCCCGACGACAGATTCAAGAGACCCAGTACTTC,CASSPRRQIQETQYF
TRBV2,NA,TRBJ2-2,NA,TGTGCCAGCATATCCGGGACTGTGAACACCGGGGAGCTGTTTTTT,CASISGTVNTGELFF
TRBV27,TRBD1,TRBJ2-2,NA,TGTGCCAGCAGTTTTATTAGGACAGGGGGCACCGGGGAGCTGTTTTTT,CASSFIRTGGTGELFF
TRBV15,NA,TRBJ2-1,NA,TGTGCCACCAGCAGGACTAGTAGAGATGAGCAGTTCTTC,CATSRTSRDEQFF
TRBV19,NA,TRBJ2-7,few,TGTGCCAGTAGTCTCGGGACTTCTACCTACGAGCAGTACTTC,CASSLGTSTYEQYF
TRBV11-2,NA,TRBJ1-1,few,TGTGCCAGCAGCTTAGCAGTGAACACTGAAGCTTTCTTT,CASSLAVNTEAFF
TRBV6-1,NA,TRBJ1-1,NA,TGTGCCAGCAGGACAGGGAACACTGAAGCTTTCTTT,CASRTGNTEAFF
TRBV15,NA,TRBJ2-5,NA,TGTGCCACCAGCAGAGATGGCCAGGGGCGAGGGGCAGAGACCCAGTACTTC,CATSRDGQGRGAETQYF
TRBV28,TRBD2,TRBJ2-5,NA,TGTGCCAGCAGGAGGGAGGGGTACGGAGAGACCCAGTACTTC,CASRREGYGETQYF
TRBV7-2,TRBD2,TRBJ2-5,NA,TGTGCCAGCAGCTTACGACTAGCGGGAGGGGGTTGGAAGACCCAGTACTTC,CASSLRLAGGGWKTQYF
TRBV9,NA,TRBJ2-3,once,TGTGCCAGCAGCGTGGGGACTCTACGAGATACGCAGTATTTT,CASSVGTLRDTQYF
TRBV30,NA,TRBJ2-7,NA,TGTGCCTGCACCGGCAGGACATACGAGCAGTACTTC,CACTGRTYEQYF
TRBV4-1,NA,TRBJ2-3,NA,TGCGCCAGCAGCCAAGTTTGGGGAGCTCCTACAGATACGCAGTATTTT,CASSQVWGAPTDTQYF
TRBV6-6,NA,TRBJ1-5,NA,TGTGCCAGCACCCAGGGGAGTAGCAATCAGCCCCAGCATTTT,CASTQGSSNQPQHF
TRBV12-5,NA,TRBJ2-2,NA,TGTGCTAGTGGATCCGGCACCGGGGAGCTGTTTTTT,CASGSGTGELFF
TRBV15,TRBD1,TRBJ2-5,NA,TGTGCCACCAGCAGGAGGACAGGGAGAGAGACCCAGTACTTC,CATSRRTGRETQYF
TRBV5-1,NA,TRBJ2-7,NA,TGCGCCAGCAGCTTCGCAGGGGAGTACGAGCAGTACTTC,CASSFAGEYEQYF
TRBV7-9,NA,TRBJ2-1,once,TGTGCCAGCAGCTTAGCAAAACTAGGCTACAATGAGCAGTTCTTC,CASSLAKLGYNEQFF
TRBV6-1,NA,TRBJ2-5,NA,TGTGCCAGCAGTGAAGGTGGAAGCGGAAAGGCCCAGTACTTC,CASSEGGSGKAQYF
TRBV19,TRBD2,TRBJ2-7,few,TGTGCCAGTAGCCCATCACCCCTAGCGGGAGACTACGAGCAGTACTTC,CASSPSPLAGDYEQYF
TRBV5-1,NA,TRBJ1-1,NA,TGCGCCAGCAGCTTTACCAGGTCTGGGACTGAAGCTTTCTTT,CASSFTRSGTEAFF
TRBV27,NA,TRBJ1-2,NA,TGTGCCAGCAGTTTATCGGCAGGGTTTGGCTACACCTTC,CASSLSAGFGYTF
TRBV15,TRBD1,TRBJ2-2,NA,TGTGCCACCATCCCTGTTGGGGCAGGGGGCCCCGGGGAGCTGTTTTTT,CATIPVGAGGPGELFF
TRBV27,NA,TRBJ2-5,NA,TGTGCCAGCAGTAGGGGATTACGAGAGACCCAGTACTTC,CASSRGLRETQYF
TRBV4-3,NA,TRBJ2-7,NA,TGCGCCAGCAGCCAAGCGAGTACAGGGACCCCCTACGAGCAGTACTTC,CASSQASTGTPYEQYF
TRBV4-1,NA,TRBJ2-7,NA,TGCGCCAGCAGCCTACGTAGTGAGCAGTACTTC,CASSLRSEQYF
TRBV6-5,NA,TRBJ2-7,NA,TGTGAGGAGAGCTCCTACGAGCAGTACTTC,CEESSYEQYF
TRBV10-3,NA,TRBJ2-7,NA,TGTGCCATCAGTGAGTCGACTCGGTCTATCCAACGACCCTACGAGCAGTACTTC,CAISESTRSIQRPYEQYF
TRBV7-2,NA,TRBJ2-1,NA,TGTGCCAGCAGCTTAGTACAGGGAGGGCGAAACCACTTCAATGAGCAGTTCTTC,CASSLVQGGRNHFNEQFF
TRBV9,NA,TRBJ2-3,NA,TGTGCCAGCAGCGCTACAGATACGCAGTATTTT,CASSATDTQYF
TRBV9,NA,TRBJ2-1,NA,TGTGCCAGCAGCGAGAGGCCCCATGACCCTTACAATGAGCAGTTCTTC,CASSERPHDPYNEQFF
TRBV5-6,TRBD1,TRBJ1-2,NA,TGTGCCAGCACCTTGGGGGACAGGGGTTGGTATGGCTACACCTTC,CASTLGDRGWYGYTF
TRBV19,TRBD2,TRBJ2-7,NA,TGTGCCAGTACCTATAGCGGGAGCTCCTACGAGCAGTACTTC,CASTYSGSSYEQYF
TRBV6-1,NA,TRBJ1-1,NA,TGTGCCAGCAGAATGACAGCGTTTATGAACACTGAAGCTTTCTTT,CASRMTAFMNTEAFF
TRBV27,TRBD2,TRBJ2-1,NA,TGTGCCAGCAGTTTTAGCGGGAGTGTCCACAATGAGCAGTTCTTC,CASSFSGSVHNEQFF
TRBV13,TRBD1,TRBJ2-7,NA,TGTGCCAGCAGCTTAACAGGGGCAGGCGAGCAGTACTTC,CASSLTGAGEQYF
TRBV19,TRBD1,TRBJ1-1,NA,TGTGCCAGTAGTATAGGGACAGGGACGGTCACTGAAGCTTTCTTT,CASSIGTGTVTEAFF
TRBV18,NA,TRBJ2-1,NA,TGTGCCAGCTCACCCTCAGGTAGCTCCTACAATGAGCAGTTCTTC,CASSPSGSSYNEQFF